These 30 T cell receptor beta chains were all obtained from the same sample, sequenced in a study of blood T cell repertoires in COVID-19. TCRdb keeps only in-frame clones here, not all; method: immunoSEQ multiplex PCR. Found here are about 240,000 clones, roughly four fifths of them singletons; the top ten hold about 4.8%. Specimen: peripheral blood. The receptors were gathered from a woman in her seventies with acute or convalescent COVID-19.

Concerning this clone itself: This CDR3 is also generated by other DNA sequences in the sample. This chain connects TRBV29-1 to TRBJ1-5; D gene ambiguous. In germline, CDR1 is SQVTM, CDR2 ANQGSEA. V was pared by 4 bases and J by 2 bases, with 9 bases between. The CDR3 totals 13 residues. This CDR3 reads CSVGAGGNQPQHF. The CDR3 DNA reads TGCAGCGTTGGGGCGGGAGGCAATCAGCCCCAGCATTTT.

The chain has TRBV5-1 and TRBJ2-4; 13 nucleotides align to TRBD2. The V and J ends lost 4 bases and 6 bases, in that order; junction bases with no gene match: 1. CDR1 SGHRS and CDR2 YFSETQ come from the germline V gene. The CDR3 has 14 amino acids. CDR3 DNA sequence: TGCGCCAGCAGCCGGACTAGCGGGGGAAACATTCAGTACTTC. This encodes CASSRTSGGNIQYF.

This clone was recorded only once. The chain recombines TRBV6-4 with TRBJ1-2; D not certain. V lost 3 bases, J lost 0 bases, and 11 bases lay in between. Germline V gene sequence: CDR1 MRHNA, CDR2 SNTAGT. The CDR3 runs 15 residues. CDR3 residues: CASSEQYTPNYGYTF. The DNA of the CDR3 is TGTGCCAGCAGTGAACAGTATACCCCTAACTATGGCTACACCTTC.

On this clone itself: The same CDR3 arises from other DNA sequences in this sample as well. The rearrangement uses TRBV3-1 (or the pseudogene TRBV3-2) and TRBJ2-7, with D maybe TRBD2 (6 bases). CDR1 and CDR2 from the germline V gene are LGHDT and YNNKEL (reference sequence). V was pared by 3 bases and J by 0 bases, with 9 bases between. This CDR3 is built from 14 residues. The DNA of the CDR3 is TGTGCCAGCAGCCAGGGGGGTGGCTCCTACGAGCAGTACTTC. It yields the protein CASSQGGGSYEQYF.

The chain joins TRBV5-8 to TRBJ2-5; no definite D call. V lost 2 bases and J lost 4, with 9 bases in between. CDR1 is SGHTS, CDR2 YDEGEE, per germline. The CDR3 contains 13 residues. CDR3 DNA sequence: TGTGCCAGCAGCTTATCCGGTAGAGAGACCCAGTACTTC. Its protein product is CASSLSGRETQYF.

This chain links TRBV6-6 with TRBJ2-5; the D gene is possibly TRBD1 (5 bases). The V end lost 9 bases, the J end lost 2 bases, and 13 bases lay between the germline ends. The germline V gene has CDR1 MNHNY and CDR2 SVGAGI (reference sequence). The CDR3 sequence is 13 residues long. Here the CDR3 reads CASGRVGQETQYF. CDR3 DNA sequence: TGTGCCAGTGGCAGGGTGGGACAAGAGACCCAGTACTTC.

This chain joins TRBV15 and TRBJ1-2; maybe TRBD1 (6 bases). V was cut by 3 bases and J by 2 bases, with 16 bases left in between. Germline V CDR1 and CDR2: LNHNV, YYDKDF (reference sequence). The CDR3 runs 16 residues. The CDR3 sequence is CATSRAVGALNYGYTF. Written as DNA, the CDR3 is TGTGCCACCAGCAGGGCCGTGGGGGCGCTGAACTATGGCTACACCTTC.

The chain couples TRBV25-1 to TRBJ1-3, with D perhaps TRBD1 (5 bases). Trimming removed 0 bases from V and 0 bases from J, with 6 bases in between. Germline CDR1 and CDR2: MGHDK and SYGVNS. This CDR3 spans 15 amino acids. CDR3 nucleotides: TGTGCCAGCAGTGAATACACAGGCTCTGGAAACACCATATATTTT. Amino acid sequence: CASSEYTGSGNTIYF. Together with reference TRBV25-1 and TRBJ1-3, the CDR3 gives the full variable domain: EADIYQTPRYLVIGTGKKITLECSQTMGHDKMYWYQQDPGMELHLIHYSYGVNSTEKGDLSSESTVSRIRTEHFPLTLESARPSHTSQYLCASSEYTGSGNTIYFGEGSWLTVV.

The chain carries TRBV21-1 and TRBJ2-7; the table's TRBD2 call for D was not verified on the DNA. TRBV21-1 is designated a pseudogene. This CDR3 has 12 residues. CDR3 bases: TGTGCCAGCACACCGAGTCTCTACGAGCAGTACTTC. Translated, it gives CASTPSLYEQYF.

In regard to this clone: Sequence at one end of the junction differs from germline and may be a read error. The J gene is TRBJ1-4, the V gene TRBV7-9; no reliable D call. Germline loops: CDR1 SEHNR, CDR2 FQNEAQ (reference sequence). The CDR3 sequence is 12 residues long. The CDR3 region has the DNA TGTGCCAGCAGCTCCGACAATGAAAAATTGTTTTTT. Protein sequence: CASSSDNEKLFF.

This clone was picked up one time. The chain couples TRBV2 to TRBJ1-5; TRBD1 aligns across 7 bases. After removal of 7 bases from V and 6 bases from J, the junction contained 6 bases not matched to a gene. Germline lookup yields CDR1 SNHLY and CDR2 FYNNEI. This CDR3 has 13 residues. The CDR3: CASTLTGPQPQHF. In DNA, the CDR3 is TGTGCCAGCACCCTGACAGGGCCTCAGCCCCAGCATTTT.

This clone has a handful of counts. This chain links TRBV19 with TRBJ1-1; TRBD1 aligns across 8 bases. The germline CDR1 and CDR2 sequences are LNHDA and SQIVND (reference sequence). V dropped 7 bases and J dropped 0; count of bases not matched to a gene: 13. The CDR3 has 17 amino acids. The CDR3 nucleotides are TGTGCCAGTATGGGACCCGGGACAGGCCTCATGAACACTGAAGCTTTCTTT. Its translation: CASMGPGTGLMNTEAFF.

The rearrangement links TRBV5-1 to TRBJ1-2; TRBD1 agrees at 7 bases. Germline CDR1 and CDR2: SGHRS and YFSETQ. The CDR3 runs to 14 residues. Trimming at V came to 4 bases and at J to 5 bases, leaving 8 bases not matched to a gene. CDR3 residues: CASSLGTEEYGYTF. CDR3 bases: TGCGCCAGCAGCCTCGGGACAGAGGAATATGGCTACACCTTC.

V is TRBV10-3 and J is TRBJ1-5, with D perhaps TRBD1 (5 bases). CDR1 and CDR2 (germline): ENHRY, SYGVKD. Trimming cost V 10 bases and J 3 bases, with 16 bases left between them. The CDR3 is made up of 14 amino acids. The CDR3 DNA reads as TGTGCCACCTCCGGACAAGACGCCAATCAGCCCCAGCATTTT. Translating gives CATSGQDANQPQHF.

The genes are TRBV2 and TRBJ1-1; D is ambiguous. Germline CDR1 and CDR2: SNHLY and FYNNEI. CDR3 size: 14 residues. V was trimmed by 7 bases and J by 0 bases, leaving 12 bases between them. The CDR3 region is CASMAQNLNTEAFF. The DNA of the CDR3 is TGTGCCAGCATGGCACAGAACTTGAACACTGAAGCTTTCTTT.

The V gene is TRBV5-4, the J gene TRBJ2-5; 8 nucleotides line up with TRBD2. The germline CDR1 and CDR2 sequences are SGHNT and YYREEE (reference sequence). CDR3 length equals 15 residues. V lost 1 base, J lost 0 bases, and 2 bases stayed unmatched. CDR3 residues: CASSLSLADQETQYF. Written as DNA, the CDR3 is TGTGCCAGCAGCTTGTCACTAGCGGACCAAGAGACCCAGTACTTC.

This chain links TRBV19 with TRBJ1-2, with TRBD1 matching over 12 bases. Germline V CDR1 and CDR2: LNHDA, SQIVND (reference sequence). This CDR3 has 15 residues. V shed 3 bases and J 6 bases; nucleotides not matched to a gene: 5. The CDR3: CASSIGGQGADGYTF. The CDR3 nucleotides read TGTGCCAGTAGTATCGGGGGACAGGGGGCGGATGGCTACACCTTC.

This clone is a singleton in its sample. The CDR3 reads CASSNTGGPNEKLFF. The CDR3 region has the DNA TGTGCCAGTAGCAATACAGGGGGTCCTAATGAAAAACTGTTTTTT. The V and J genes are TRBV19 and TRBJ1-4, with TRBD1 matching over 8 bases. V was clipped by 6 bases and J by 3 bases; unmatched bases: 6. The CDR3 is 15 amino acids. Germline CDR1 LNHDA, CDR2 SQIVND (reference sequence).

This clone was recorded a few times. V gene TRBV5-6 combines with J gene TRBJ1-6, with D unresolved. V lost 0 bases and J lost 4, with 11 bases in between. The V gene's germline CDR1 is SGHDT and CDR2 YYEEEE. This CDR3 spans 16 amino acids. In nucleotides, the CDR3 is TGTGCCAGCAGCTTGGTACCGGAGGGTTATAATTCACCCCTCCACTTT. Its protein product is CASSLVPEGYNSPLHF.

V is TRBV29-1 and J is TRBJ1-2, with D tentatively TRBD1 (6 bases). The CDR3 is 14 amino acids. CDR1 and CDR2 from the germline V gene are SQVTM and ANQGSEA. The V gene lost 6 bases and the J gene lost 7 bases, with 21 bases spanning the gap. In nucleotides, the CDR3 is TGCAGCGTGGAACTCAACAGGGTTACGAGTGGCTACACCTTC. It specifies CSVELNRVTSGYTF. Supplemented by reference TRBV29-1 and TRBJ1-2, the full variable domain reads SAVISQKPSRDICQRGTSLTIQCQVDSQVTMMFWYRQQPGQSLTLIATANQGSEATYESGFVIDKFPISRPNLTFSTLTVSNMSPEDSSIYLCSVELNRVTSGYTFGSGTRLTVV.

The CDR3 sequence: CSVEEERVMQTQYF. CDR3 DNA: TGCAGCGTTGAAGAAGAGAGGGTCATGCAGACCCAGTACTTC. The V and J genes are TRBV29-1 and TRBJ2-5; TRBD2 might be the D (5 bases). Germline CDR1 reads SQVTM; CDR2 reads ANQGSEA. Between the trimmed V and J ends, which lost 0 bases and 6 bases, there was a span of 14 bases. This CDR3 is built from 14 residues. Supplemented by reference TRBV29-1 and TRBJ2-5, the full variable domain reads SAVISQKPSRDICQRGTSLTIQCQVDSQVTMMFWYRQQPGQSLTLIATANQGSEATYESGFVIDKFPISRPNLTFSTLTVSNMSPEDSSIYLCSVEEERVMQTQYFGPGTRLLVL.

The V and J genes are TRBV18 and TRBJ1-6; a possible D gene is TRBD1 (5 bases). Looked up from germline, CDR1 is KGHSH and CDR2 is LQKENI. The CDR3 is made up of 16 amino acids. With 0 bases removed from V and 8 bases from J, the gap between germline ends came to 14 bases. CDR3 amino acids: CASSPPNRFGDSPLHF. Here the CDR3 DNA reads TGTGCCAGCTCACCACCGAACAGGTTTGGGGATTCACCCCTCCACTTT.

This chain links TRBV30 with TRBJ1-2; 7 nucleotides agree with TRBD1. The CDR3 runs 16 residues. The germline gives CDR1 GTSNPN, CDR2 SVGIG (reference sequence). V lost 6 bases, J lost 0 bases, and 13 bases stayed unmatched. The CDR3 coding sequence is TGTGCCTGCACATGGACAGGAGACCCTTCTAACTATGGCTACACCTTC. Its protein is CACTWTGDPSNYGYTF. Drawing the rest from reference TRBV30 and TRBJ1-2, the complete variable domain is SQTIHQWPATLVQPVGSPLSLECTVEGTSNPNLYWYRQAAGRGLQLLFYSVGIGQISSEVPQNLSASRPQDRQFILSSKKLLLSDSGFYLCACTWTGDPSNYGYTFGSGTRLTVV.

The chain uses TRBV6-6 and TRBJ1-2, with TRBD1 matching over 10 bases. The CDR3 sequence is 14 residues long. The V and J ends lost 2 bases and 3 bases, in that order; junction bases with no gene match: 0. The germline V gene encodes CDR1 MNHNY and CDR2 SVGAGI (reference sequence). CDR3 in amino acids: CASSYGTGDYGYTF. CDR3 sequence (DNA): TGTGCCAGCAGTTACGGGACAGGGGACTATGGCTACACCTTC.

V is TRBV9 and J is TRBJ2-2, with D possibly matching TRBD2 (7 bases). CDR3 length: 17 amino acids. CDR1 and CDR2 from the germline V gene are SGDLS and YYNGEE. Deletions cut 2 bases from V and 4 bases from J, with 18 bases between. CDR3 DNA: TGTGCCAGCAGCGTTAGGACCCGGGGGGCGGGCACCGGGGAGCTGTTTTTT. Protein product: CASSVRTRGAGTGELFF.

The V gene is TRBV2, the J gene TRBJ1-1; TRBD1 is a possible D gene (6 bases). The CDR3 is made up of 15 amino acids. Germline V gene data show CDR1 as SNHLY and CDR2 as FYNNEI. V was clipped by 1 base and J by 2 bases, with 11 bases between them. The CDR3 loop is CASSEVGGFNTEAFF. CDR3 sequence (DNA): TGTGCCAGCAGTGAAGTTGGGGGCTTCAACACTGAAGCTTTCTTT.

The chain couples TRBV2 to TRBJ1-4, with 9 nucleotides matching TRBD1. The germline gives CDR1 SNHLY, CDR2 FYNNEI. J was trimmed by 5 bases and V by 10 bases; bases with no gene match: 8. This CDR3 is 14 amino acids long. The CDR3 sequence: CATSDRGQNEKLFF. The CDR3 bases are TGTGCCACCTCGGACAGGGGTCAAAATGAAAAACTGTTTTTT. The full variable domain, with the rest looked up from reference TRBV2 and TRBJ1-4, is EPEVTQTPSHQVTQMGQEVILRCVPISNHLYFYWYRQILGQKVEFLVSFYNNEISEKSEIFDDQFSVERPDGSNFTLKIRSTKLEDSAMYFCATSDRGQNEKLFFGSGTQLSVL.

In nucleotides, the CDR3 is TGTGCCAGTAGTATCGGGACAATAAATCAGCCCCAGCATTTT. As protein: CASSIGTINQPQHF. The chain employs TRBV19 and TRBJ1-5, with D perhaps matching TRBD1 (6 bases). The V gene lost 3 bases and the J gene lost 4 bases, with 10 bases spanning the gap. This CDR3 spans 14 amino acids. CDR1 is LNHDA, CDR2 SQIVND, per germline (reference sequence).

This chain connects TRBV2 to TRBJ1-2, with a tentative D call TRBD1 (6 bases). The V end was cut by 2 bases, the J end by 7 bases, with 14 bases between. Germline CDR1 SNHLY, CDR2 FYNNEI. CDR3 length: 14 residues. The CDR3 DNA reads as TGTGCCAGCAGTGAAAGTGGGCGGGGGCGTGGCTACACCTTC. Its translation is CASSESGRGRGYTF.

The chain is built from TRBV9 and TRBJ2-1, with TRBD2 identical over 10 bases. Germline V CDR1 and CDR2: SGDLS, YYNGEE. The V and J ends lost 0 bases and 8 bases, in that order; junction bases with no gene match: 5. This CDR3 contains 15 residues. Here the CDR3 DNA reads TGTGCCAGCAGCGTAGCCACTAGCGGGGCAGATGAGCAGTTCTTC. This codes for CASSVATSGADEQFF.